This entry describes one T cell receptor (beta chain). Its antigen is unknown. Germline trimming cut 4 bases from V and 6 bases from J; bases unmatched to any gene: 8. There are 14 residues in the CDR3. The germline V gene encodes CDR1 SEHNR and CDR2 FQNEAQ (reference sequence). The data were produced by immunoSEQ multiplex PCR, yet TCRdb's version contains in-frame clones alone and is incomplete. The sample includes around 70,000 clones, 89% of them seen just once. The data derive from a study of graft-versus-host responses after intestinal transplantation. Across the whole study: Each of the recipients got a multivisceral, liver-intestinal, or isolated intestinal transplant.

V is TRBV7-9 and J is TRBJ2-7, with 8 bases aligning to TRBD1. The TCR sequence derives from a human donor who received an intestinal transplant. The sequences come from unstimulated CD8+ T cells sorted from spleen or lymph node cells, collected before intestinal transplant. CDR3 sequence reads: CASSSGTGVSEQYF. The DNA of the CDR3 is TGTGCCAGCAGCTCCGGGACAGGCGTCTCCGAGCAGTACTTC.